This T cell receptor beta chain was sequenced during a study of cytomegalovirus exposure and HLA in healthy donors. As to this clone: Its antigen is as yet unknown.

Both 60 Vbeta primers and 13 Jbeta primers went into the PCR. In the source study's methods: An analysis performed later counted 70 million to 90 million unique TCR beta chains (roughly 9.9 million of them shared). The method was immunoSEQ multiplex PCR; TCRdb's version includes in-frame clones alone and lacks a portion of them. V and J calls and clone size come straight from that table; D and trimming were deduced from the DNA. The table shows about 88,000 clones, with about 90% occurring only once. Germline V gene lookup returns CDR1 MGHDK and CDR2 SYGVNS. The CDR3 covers 17 residues. Trimming removed 4 bases at V and 3 bases at J, with 22 bases between. General study points: The study assumed roughly uniform donor sequencing depth for presence/absence analyses. Sequences of the TCR beta chain were said to predict the HLA-A and HLA-B alleles of most subjects accurately.

The sequenced sample consisted of PBMCs. The V and J genes are TRBV25-1 and TRBJ2-7; D is ambiguous. This TCR was recovered from a man aged 18 to 35 in good health and CMV-seronegative. DNA for the CDR3: TGTGCCAGCAGTGGCCCAAACCCGCTGAAGACACTCTACGAGCAGTACTTC. Translation gives CASSGPNPLKTLYEQYF.